These T cell receptor beta chains were read from a single sample in a study of blood T cell repertoires in COVID-19. Sequencing was performed with immunoSEQ multiplex PCR; in TCRdb, only in-frame clones are kept and a portion is missing. This repertoire shows 200,000 to 250,000 clones, around 90% found once; its top ten account for 3%. What was sequenced was peripheral blood. Receptor source: a man younger than 35 with active or convalescent COVID-19. Each CDR3 is given with its conserved first and last residue. The D gene is left open where the match is weak. Rows may omit the clone size; those that give it use once, few, many or a size class.

CDR3aa | CDR3nt | j_gene | d_gene | v_gene | abundance
CATSRDLVGGSGNTIYF | TGTGCCACCAGCAGAGATTTAGTAGGGGGCTCTGGAAACACCATATATTTT | TRBJ1-3 | . | TRBV15 | once
CASSLSGVVSGNTIYF | TGTGCCAGCAGCTTGTCAGGGGTGGTTTCTGGAAACACCATATATTTT | TRBJ1-3 | . | TRBV7-8 | .
CASSSGDRAKSNYGYTF | TGTGCCAGCAGTTCGGGAGACAGGGCTAAGAGTAACTATGGCTACACCTTC | TRBJ1-2 | TRBD1 | TRBV28 | .
CASSLGLGVTTEAFF | TGTGCCAGCAGCTTGGGACTCGGGGTAACCACTGAAGCTTTCTTT | TRBJ1-1 | . | TRBV5-5 | .
CASSTPRDRLYYNEQFF | TGTGCCAGCAGCACTCCCCGGGACAGACTTTATTACAATGAGCAGTTCTTC | TRBJ2-1 | TRBD1 | TRBV9 | .
CASSLSGNEQFF | TGTGCCAGCAGTCTTAGCGGGAATGAGCAGTTCTTC | TRBJ2-1 | TRBD2 | TRBV6-5 | .
CASSLIGQGGSEQYF | TGTGCCAGCAGCTTAATAGGGCAGGGAGGGAGCGAGCAGTACTTC | TRBJ2-7 | TRBD2 | TRBV7-9 | .
CSASYLAGGDEQYF | TGCAGTGCTAGTTATCTAGCGGGGGGAGACGAGCAGTACTTC | TRBJ2-7 | TRBD2 | TRBV20-1 | .
CASSPTSGGQETQYF | TGTGCCAGCAGTCCGACTAGCGGGGGACAAGAGACCCAGTACTTC | TRBJ2-5 | TRBD2 | TRBV6-2/TRBV6-3 | .
CASSSGGRNNEKLFF | TGCGCCAGCAGCTCAGGGGGCAGGAATAATGAAAAACTGTTTTTT | TRBJ1-4 | TRBD1 | TRBV5-1 | once
CASSAPRTPNTGELFF | TGTGCCAGCTCCGCGCCCCGGACTCCCAACACCGGGGAGCTGTTTTTT | TRBJ2-2 | . | TRBV18 | .
CASSPHRLNNEQFF | TGTGCCAGTAGTCCCCACCGACTCAACAATGAGCAGTTCTTC | TRBJ2-1 | . | TRBV19 | once
CASSIVGRNSPLHF | TGTGCCAGTAGTATAGTTGGCAGAAATTCACCCCTCCACTTT | TRBJ1-6 | . | TRBV19 | .
CASSQTGGDSPLHF | TGTGCCAGCAGCCAGACAGGGGGTGACTCACCCCTCCACTTT | TRBJ1-6 | TRBD1 | TRBV3-1/TRBV3-2 | .